This T cell receptor (beta chain) is drawn from a study of T cells in narcolepsy. General observations from the study: Reportedly, autoreactive clonotypes were serially detected in patients' blood but not controls'.

Here immunoSEQ multiplex PCR was the method, and the copy in TCRdb shows in-frame clones only, minus some. The sample has about 33,000 clones, 84% seen once. Note on this clone: Its antigen is still unknown.

Sequencing was performed on CD45RA- memory CD4+ T cells from PBMCs. The TCR originated in a human donor with narcolepsy.

The CDR3: CSVETGGPSTDTQYF. DNA for the CDR3: TGCAGCGTTGAGACGGGGGGCCCTAGCACAGATACGCAGTATTTT. The chain has TRBV29-1 and TRBJ2-3, with D tentatively TRBD2 (7 bases). Per germline, CDR1 SQVTM and CDR2 ANQGSEA. Trimming stripped 3 bases from V and 0 bases from J, with 13 bases between. CDR3 length equals 15 residues.